The T cell receptor (beta chain) described here comes from a study of T cell clonotyping in hematopoietic cell transplantation. Some clones are missing from TCRdb's copy, which holds only in-frame ones; the method was immunoSEQ multiplex PCR. The sample yields about 12,000 clones, roughly 90% seen once. Trimming pared 5 bases from V and 0 bases from J, leaving 11 bases between. The CDR3 extends over 15 amino acids. CDR1 is MNHEY, CDR2 SVGAGI, per germline. Sequencing was performed on peripheral blood mononuclear cells. The genes are TRBV6-5 and TRBJ1-5; possibly TRBD1 for D (6 bases). The TCR originated in a woman between 50 and 59 years old in good health. Some clones in this sample may be carry-over from other donors' samples. CDR3 protein: CASSGQPYSNQPQHF. CDR3 nucleotides: TGTGCCAGCAGTGGACAGCCATATAGCAATCAGCCCCAGCATTTT.